The 5 T cell receptor beta chains given below trace back to one sample, sequenced in a study of blood T cell repertoires in COVID-19. Assay used: immunoSEQ multiplex PCR; TCRdb lists only in-frame clones, some missing. The repertoire holds 350,000 to 450,000 clones, with about 88% as singletons. The sample consisted of peripheral blood. These receptors originate from a human donor in a cohort sampled during active COVID-19.

This chain connects TRBV2 to TRBJ2-2, with TRBD1 as a possible D gene (7 bases). V dropped 7 bases and J dropped 3 bases, with 12 bases sitting between them. The CDR3 runs 14 residues. Looked up from germline, CDR1 is SNHLY and CDR2 is FYNNEI. CDR3 sequence (DNA): TGTGCCAGCAACGGAGGGGGCTACACCGGGGAGCTGTTTTTT. Translation gives CASNGGGYTGELFF.

The V gene is TRBV28, the J gene TRBJ1-4, with D tentatively TRBD1 (5 bases). Trimming took 7 bases from V and 6 from J, leaving 12 bases between them. CDR3 size: 13 residues. Germline CDR1 MDHEN, CDR2 SYDVKM. The CDR3 protein is CASTAGLYEKLFF. CDR3 bases: TGTGCCAGCACGGCAGGGCTATATGAAAAACTGTTTTTT.

CDR3 region: CASSRDRETYEQYF. DNA of the CDR3: TGTGCCAGCAGTCGGGACAGGGAAACCTACGAGCAGTACTTC. The V gene is TRBV6-5, the J gene TRBJ2-7, with 9 bases that match TRBD1. The CDR3 extends over 14 amino acids. V lost 5 bases to trimming and J lost 2 bases; unmatched junction nucleotides: 4. Germline V lookup: CDR1 MNHEY, CDR2 SVGAGI.

This chain uses TRBV30 with TRBJ2-6, with D tentatively TRBD1 (5 bases). Per the germline V gene, CDR1 is GTSNPN and CDR2 is SVGIG (reference sequence). Trimming removed 3 bases from V and 6 bases from J, with 9 bases in between. This CDR3 is built from 13 residues. CDR3 DNA: TGTGCCTGGAGCGAACAGGAGGCCAACGTCCTGACTTTC. Amino acids: CAWSEQEANVLTF.

This clone is a singleton in its sample. The chain uses TRBV14 and TRBJ1-4, with TRBD1 as a possible D gene (5 bases). CDR1 and CDR2 (germline): SGHDN, FVKESK. V lost 2 bases, J lost 8 bases, and 12 bases lay in between. This CDR3 has 14 amino acids. Here the CDR3 reads CASSQSQGGEKLFF. The CDR3 DNA sequence: TGTGCCAGCAGCCAATCCCAGGGTGGAGAAAAACTGTTTTTT.